The 9 T cell receptor beta chains presented below share a single source sample, sequenced in a study of response to subunit inactivated influenza vaccine. MiXCR, applied by TCRdb to the RT-PCR reads, yields one record per CDR3 protein. Counted here are about 500,000 distinct CDR3 sequences, 10% to 15% occurring once; the ten biggest clones make up over 10%. Sequenced material: PBMCs from blood, taken 40 to 50 days after vaccination. The receptors were gathered from a middle-aged man who received an inactivated influenza vaccine.

This clonotype was counted only a few times. This sequence joins TRBV20-1 and TRBJ1-4, with D perhaps TRBD1 (6 bases). Germline CDR1 DFQATT, CDR2 SNEGSKA (reference sequence). CDR3 length equals 13 residues. Between the trimmed V and J ends, which lost 6 bases and 5 bases, there was a span of 13 bases. The CDR3 sequence: CSASRGRNEKLFF. DNA of the CDR3: TGCAGTGCAAGCCGGGGGCGCAATGAAAAACTGTTTTTT.

The table lists this clonotype with a few counts. The V gene is TRBV5-5, the J gene TRBJ1-5; the D is unclear. The CDR3 runs to 16 residues. CDR1 is SGHKS and CDR2 is YYEKEE in the germline V gene (reference sequence). V lost 0 bases and J 5 bases, leaving 15 bases between the germline ends. The CDR3 protein is CASSLEVTIYHQPQHF. The CDR3 coding sequence is TGTGCCAGCAGCTTGGAGGTGACAATCTATCATCAGCCCCAGCATTTT.

This clonotype was picked up a small number of times. The chain has TRBV10-3 and TRBJ2-1, with TRBD2 identical over 12 bases. Trimming removed 8 bases from V and 10 bases from J; junction bases left unmatched: 15. The CDR3 spans 16 residues. Looked up from germline, CDR1 is ENHRY and CDR2 is SYGVKD. The CDR3 region has the DNA TGTGCCATCTACCCAAGGGCTAGCGGGGGGGCCAGCGAGCAGTTCTTC. Protein sequence: CAIYPRASGGASEQFF.

This clonotype occurred many times. This rearrangement joins TRBV28 to TRBJ2-5; D remains unclear. Germline CDR1 reads MDHEN; CDR2 reads SYDVKM. CDR3 length equals 16 residues. V was clipped by 7 bases and J by 0 bases, with 18 bases between them. The CDR3 bases are TGTGCCAGCATCCCATCGCCCCAGAACCACCAAGAGACCCAGTACTTC. Its protein product is CASIPSPQNHQETQYF. The whole variable domain, filled in from reference TRBV28 and TRBJ2-5, reads DVKVTQSSRYLVKRTGEKVFLECVQDMDHENMFWYRQDPGLGLRLIYFSYDVKMKEKGDIPEGYSVSREKKERFSLILESASTNQTSMYLCASIPSPQNHQETQYFGPGTRLLVL.

This clonotype was counted a few times. The genes are TRBV7-2 and TRBJ2-3; D remains unclear. In germline, CDR1 is SGHTA, CDR2 FQGNSA. V was pared by 5 bases and J by 7 bases, with 10 bases between. There are 12 residues in the CDR3. As DNA, the CDR3 is TGTGCCAGCAGCCAAAGCAGTTATACGCAGTATTTT. Translation gives CASSQSSYTQYF.

The sample holds a few counts of this clonotype. The chain is built from TRBV4-3 and TRBJ2-3; 8 bases map to TRBD2. J gave up 2 bases and V 4 bases, and 14 bases lay outside the gene matches. Germline lookup yields CDR1 LGHNA and CDR2 YSLEER. The CDR3 totals 18 residues. The CDR3: CASSRTRLPGGFTDTQYF. The CDR3 coding sequence is TGCGCCAGCAGCCGGACAAGACTCCCGGGGGGGTTCACAGATACGCAGTATTTT.

This clonotype was picked up a small number of times. This chain links TRBV5-1 with TRBJ2-7, with D hard to call. V was trimmed by 4 bases and J by 5 bases, leaving 13 bases between them. The germline V gene encodes CDR1 SGHRS and CDR2 YFSETQ. CDR3 length equals 13 residues. CDR3 protein: CASSPFGLNEQYF. The CDR3 bases are TGCGCCAGCAGCCCATTCGGTCTGAACGAGCAGTACTTC.

The rearrangement joins TRBV11-1 to TRBJ1-5; possible D gene TRBD1, 6 bases. CDR3 size: 18 residues. V lost 6 bases and J 2 bases, leaving 23 bases between the germline ends. CDR1 and CDR2 (germline): SGHAT, FQDESV (reference sequence). CDR3 loop: CASSPSLLQGWGNQPQHF. CDR3 bases: TGTGCCAGCAGTCCATCCCTGTTACAGGGTTGGGGCAATCAGCCCCAGCATTTT.

In DNA form, the CDR3 reads TGTGCCAGCAGTTTGAGACAGGTGAATTCACCCCTCCACTTT. Translating it yields CASSLRQVNSPLHF. The genes are TRBV28 and TRBJ1-6, with D perhaps TRBD1 (6 bases). Deletions cut 3 bases from V and 7 bases from J, with 10 bases between. CDR1 is MDHEN, CDR2 SYDVKM, per germline. The length of the CDR3 is 14 residues.